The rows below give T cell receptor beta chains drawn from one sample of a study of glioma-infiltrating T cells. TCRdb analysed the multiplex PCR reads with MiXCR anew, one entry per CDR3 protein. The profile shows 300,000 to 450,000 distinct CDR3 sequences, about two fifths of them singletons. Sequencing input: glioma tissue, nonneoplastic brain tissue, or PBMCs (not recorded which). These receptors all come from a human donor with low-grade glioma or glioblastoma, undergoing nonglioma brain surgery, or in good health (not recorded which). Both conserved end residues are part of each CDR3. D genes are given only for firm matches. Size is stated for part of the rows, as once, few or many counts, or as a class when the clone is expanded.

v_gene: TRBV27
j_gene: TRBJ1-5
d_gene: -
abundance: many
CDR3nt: TGTGCCAGCAGTTTCGGGGGCGCCAATTATCAGCCCCAGCATTTT
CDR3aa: CASSFGGANYQPQHF

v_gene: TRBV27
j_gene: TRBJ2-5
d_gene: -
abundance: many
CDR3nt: TGTGCCAGCAGTTTTGCCTGGTCTTTTGGCTCGACCCAAGAGACCCAGTACTTC
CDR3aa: CASSFAWSFGSTQETQYF

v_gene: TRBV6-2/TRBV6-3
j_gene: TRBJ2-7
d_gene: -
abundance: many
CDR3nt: TGTGCCAGCAGCTACTCGGGACTTTACGAGCAGTACTTC
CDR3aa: CASSYSGLYEQYF

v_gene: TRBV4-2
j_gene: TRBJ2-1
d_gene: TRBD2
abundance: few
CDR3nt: TGTGCCAGCAGCCAAGACATAGCGGGAGGCTACAATGAGCAGTTCTTC
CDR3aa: CASSQDIAGGYNEQFF

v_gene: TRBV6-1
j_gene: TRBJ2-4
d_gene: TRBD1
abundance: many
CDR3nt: TGTGCCAGCAAAAGAGGACAGGGGTCAAACATTCAGTACTTC
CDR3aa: CASKRGQGSNIQYF

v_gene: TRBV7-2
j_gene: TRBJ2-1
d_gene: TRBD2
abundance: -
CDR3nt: TGTGCCAGCAGCTTATTATTTGGAGCGGGAGTTATTGAGCAGTTCTTC
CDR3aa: CASSLLFGAGVIEQFF

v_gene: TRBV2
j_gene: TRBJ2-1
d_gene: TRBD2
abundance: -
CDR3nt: TGTGCCTCTCCGGGACTAGCGGCCCACATCTCCTACAATGAGCAGTTCTTC
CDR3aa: CASPGLAAHISYNEQFF

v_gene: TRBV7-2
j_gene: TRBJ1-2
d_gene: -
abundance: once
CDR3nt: TGTGCCAGCACCCCCTCGACAGTCGACTATGGCTACACCTTC
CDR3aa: CASTPSTVDYGYTF

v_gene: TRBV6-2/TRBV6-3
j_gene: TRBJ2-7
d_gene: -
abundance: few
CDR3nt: TGTGCCAGCAGTTATGGTGACCCCGGTAGGGAGCAGTACTTC
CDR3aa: CASSYGDPGREQYF

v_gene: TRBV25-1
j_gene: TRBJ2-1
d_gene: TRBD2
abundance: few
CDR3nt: TGTGCCAGCAGTGAATCAGCGGGGATCTACAATGAGCAGTTCTTC
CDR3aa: CASSESAGIYNEQFF

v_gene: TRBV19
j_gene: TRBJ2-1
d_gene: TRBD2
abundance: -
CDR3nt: TGTGCCAGTAGTATTCAGGCGGGAGCCTACAATGAGCAGTTATTC
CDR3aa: CASSIQAGAYNEQLF

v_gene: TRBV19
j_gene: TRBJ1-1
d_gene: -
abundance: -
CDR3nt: TGTGCCAGTAGTAATCGGGGCGGGAACACTGAAGCTTTCTTT
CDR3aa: CASSNRGGNTEAFF

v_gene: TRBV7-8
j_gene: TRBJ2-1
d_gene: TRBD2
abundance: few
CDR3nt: TGTGCCAGCAGCTTGAGGCGGGAGACTCACAATGAGCAGTTCTTC
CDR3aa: CASSLRRETHNEQFF

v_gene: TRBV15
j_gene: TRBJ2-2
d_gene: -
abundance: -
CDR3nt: TGTGCCACCAGCAAACTATGGAGGGCTGACACCGGGGAGCTCTTTTTT
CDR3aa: CATSKLWRADTGELFF

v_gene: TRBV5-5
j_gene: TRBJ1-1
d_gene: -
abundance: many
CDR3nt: TGTGCCAGCAGCTTGGTGCGCACTGAAGCTTTCTTT
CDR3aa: CASSLVRTEAFF

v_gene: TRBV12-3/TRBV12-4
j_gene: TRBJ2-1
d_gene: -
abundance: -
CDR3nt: TGTGCCAGCAGTTTAAAGTCCCCTCCCAATGAGCAGTTCTTC
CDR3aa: CASSLKSPPNEQFF